The TCR beta chain described here comes from a study of beta chain features in type 1 diabetes. Expressed TCRB transcripts were sequenced, since all the RNA that had been isolated was reverse transcribed. The protocol was immunoSEQ multiplex PCR, while the TCRdb copy is restricted to in-frame clones and leaves out a portion. The data show some 350,000 clones, approximately 13% seen once. The CDR3 has 15 residues. Germline V gene data show CDR1 as SGDLS and CDR2 as YYNGEE. V shed 3 bases, J shed 1 base, and the junction held 4 bases outside the gene matches. Study results and limitations: TCRB CDR3s from Type 1 diabetes patients were moderately but significantly shorter in all four CD4+ subsets.

On this clone: What it binds is unknown.

Sample: naive CD4+ T cells from blood. This receptor was taken from a young woman with type 1 diabetes. The chain has TRBV9 and TRBJ2-5, with 9 bases fitting TRBD1. This CDR3 reads CASSDRGQIQETQYF. CDR3 DNA sequence: TGTGCCAGCAGCGACAGGGGGCAAATCCAAGAGACCCAGTACTTC.